The clone carrying this TCR beta chain was seen a single time. Sequenced by immunoSEQ multiplex PCR; TCRdb stores in-frame clones only, minus some. In the table there are about 18,000 clones, about two fifths of which are singletons. The source of the sample is a study of graft-versus-host responses after intestinal transplantation. Per germline, CDR1 LGHNA and CDR2 YNFKEQ. The CDR3 consists of 15 residues. V was shortened by 4 bases and J by 7 bases, with 14 bases between the two germline ends. The input for sequencing was alloreactive CD4+ T cells from a mixed lymphocyte reaction culture, taken before intestinal transplant. As for subset: CFSE-low proliferating T cells sorted from roughly six-day pre-transplant mixed lymphocyte reaction (GvH or HvG direction). The chain combines TRBV4-2 with TRBJ1-6, with D unclear. This sequence was found in a human patient who received an intestinal transplant. The CDR3 nucleotides are TGTGCCAGCAGCCTCACGAGTACAGAAAATTCACCCCTCCACTTT. This sequence encodes CASSLTSTENSPLHF.